These T cell receptor beta chains were read from a single sample in a study of cytotoxic CD8 clonotypes in ibrutinib-treated CLL. The table came from immunoSEQ multiplex PCR; TCRdb's copy has only in-frame clones and leaves some out. The data hold 130,000 or so clones, with 75% to 85% observed a single time. This specimen was PBMCs, taken after 12 months of ibrutinib treatment. The receptors shown here come from a human donor with chronic lymphocytic leukemia. CDR3s include the opening cysteine and the closing phenylalanine or tryptophan. Each record gives: V gene, clone size, J gene, D gene, CDR3 protein, CDR3 DNA. A D gene is named only where the DNA matches it firmly. Expanded clones are given a class, and other clones once, few, many or no size at all.

TRBV11-3	NA	TRBJ2-1	NA	CASSSSGGRLSYNEQFF	TGTGCCAGCAGTTCGAGTGGGGGCCGTCTGTCCTACAATGAGCAGTTCTTC
TRBV9	NA	TRBJ2-5	NA	CASSVGEGLYQETQYF	TGTGCCAGCAGCGTAGGTGAGGGACTTTACCAAGAGACCCAGTACTTC
TRBV2	NA	TRBJ1-4	NA	CASIQIDPEKLFF	TGTGCCAGCATTCAAATTGACCCAGAAAAACTGTTTTTT
TRBV29-1	NA	TRBJ2-3	TRBD1	CSGTGGGTDTQYF	TGCAGCGGTACAGGGGGCGGCACAGATACGCAGTATTTT
TRBV11-1	NA	TRBJ2-1	TRBD1	CASSFDNRGYNEQFF	TGTGCCAGCAGCTTCGACAACAGGGGCTACAATGAGCAGTTCTTC
TRBV9	NA	TRBJ2-1	NA	CASSEEGNQANEQFF	TGTGCCAGCAGCGAAGAGGGAAACCAGGCCAATGAGCAGTTCTTC
TRBV19	NA	TRBJ2-1	TRBD1	CASSIELGGAYNEQFF	TGTGCCAGTAGTATAGAACTAGGGGGCGCCTACAATGAGCAGTTCTTC
TRBV2	NA	TRBJ1-2	NA	CASSAETPGGYTF	TGTGCCAGCAGTGCCGAGACTCCTGGCGGCTACACCTTC
TRBV9	NA	TRBJ1-2	NA	CASSPQMGVSPRTNYGYTF	TGTGCCAGCAGCCCACAGATGGGTGTGAGTCCAAGAACTAACTATGGCTACACCTTC
TRBV21-1	NA	TRBJ2-4	NA	CASFPQDADKNIQYF	TGTGCCAGCTTTCCACAGGATGCGGACAAAAACATTCAGTACTTC
TRBV2	NA	TRBJ2-3	TRBD2	CASSDGTSGSLDTQYF	TGTGCCAGCAGTGATGGGACTAGCGGGAGCCTCGATACGCAGTATTTT
TRBV7-2	once	TRBJ1-1	TRBD1	CASSSGTGAEAFF	TGTGCCAGCAGCTCCGGGACAGGGGCTGAAGCTTTCTTT
TRBV7-6	NA	TRBJ1-5	NA	CASSLLGYNQPQHF	TGTGCCAGCAGCTTACTCGGGTACAATCAGCCCCAGCATTTT
TRBV4-1	NA	TRBJ2-5	NA	CASSQDPGGGETQYF	TGCGCCAGCAGCCAAGATCCCGGGGGCGGAGAGACCCAGTACTTC
TRBV7-6	few	TRBJ1-4	NA	CASSLSGGTPINEKLFF	TGTGCCAGCAGCTTAAGCGGGGGGACACCCATTAATGAAAAACTGTTTTTT
TRBV5-6	NA	TRBJ2-7	NA	CASSFYGSFSYEQYF	TGTGCCAGCAGCTTTTACGGGTCATTCTCCTACGAGCAGTACTTC
TRBV27	NA	TRBJ2-7	NA	CASNGYGAKTYEQYF	TGTGCCAGCAATGGGTACGGGGCCAAGACCTACGAGCAGTACTTC
TRBV5-8	once	TRBJ1-5	TRBD1	CASSLARAQGDSNQPQHF	TGTGCCAGCAGCTTGGCGAGGGCACAGGGGGATTCCAATCAGCCCCAGCATTTT
TRBV30	NA	TRBJ2-7	NA	CAWSVLGGADSYEQYF	TGTGCCTGGAGTGTACTTGGGGGGGCAGACTCCTACGAGCAGTACTTC
TRBV4-3	NA	TRBJ1-5	NA	CASSPGLRSNQPQHF	TGCGCCAGCAGCCCGGGCCTGAGAAGCAATCAGCCCCAGCATTTT
TRBV2	NA	TRBJ2-1	TRBD2	CASSTGTSGDNEQFF	TGTGCCAGCAGTACCGGGACTAGCGGCGACAATGAGCAGTTCTTC
TRBV7-9	NA	TRBJ1-1	NA	CASSLAHGGNTEAFF	TGTGCCAGCAGCTTGGCCCACGGAGGGAACACTGAAGCTTTCTTT
TRBV28	NA	TRBJ1-1	NA	CASSLSGGQGTEAFF	TGTGCCAGCAGTTTATCCGGGGGGCAGGGCACTGAAGCTTTCTTT
TRBV5-6	NA	TRBJ2-3	NA	CASSRQQGTDTQYF	TGTGCCAGCAGCCGACAGCAGGGCACAGATACGCAGTATTTT
TRBV5-4	NA	TRBJ1-2	NA	CASSLPTQRSYGYTF	TGTGCCAGCAGCCTCCCTACGCAACGAAGCTATGGCTACACCTTC
TRBV19	NA	TRBJ1-5	TRBD1	CASSVGTANQPQHF	TGTGCCAGTAGTGTCGGGACAGCTAATCAGCCCCAGCATTTT
TRBV30	NA	TRBJ1-5	NA	CAWSVRVDQPQHF	TGTGCCTGGAGTGTACGGGTAGATCAGCCCCAGCATTTT
TRBV18	NA	TRBJ2-7	NA	CASSPSAGNYEQYF	TGTGCCAGCTCACCATCGGCCGGAAACTACGAGCAGTACTTC
TRBV7-2	NA	TRBJ2-6	NA	CASSFPGGPTVFGANVLTF	TGTGCCAGCAGCTTTCCCGGGGGACCCACCGTATTTGGGGCCAACGTCCTGACTTTC
TRBV5-1	NA	TRBJ2-6	NA	CASSLGGSSGANVLTF	TGCGCCAGCAGCTTGGGTGGAAGCTCTGGGGCCAACGTCCTGACTTTC
TRBV5-1	NA	TRBJ1-1	NA	CASSFQTNTEAFF	TGCGCCAGCAGCTTCCAGACAAACACTGAAGCTTTCTTT
TRBV5-1	NA	TRBJ1-4	NA	CASSLAPGGDEKLFF	TGCGCCAGCAGCTTGGCCCCGGGGGGAGATGAAAAACTGTTTTTT
TRBV25-1	NA	TRBJ2-3	TRBD1	CASSQGTGPRGTQYF	TGTGCCAGCAGCCAGGGGACAGGACCACGGGGTACGCAGTATTTT
TRBV10-3	NA	TRBJ2-7	NA	CAISSFGSYEQYF	TGTGCCATCAGTAGCTTTGGTTCCTACGAGCAGTACTTC
TRBV2	few	TRBJ1-1	TRBD1	CASSVDREAEAFF	TGTGCCAGCAGTGTGGACAGGGAGGCTGAAGCTTTCTTT
TRBV7-3	NA	TRBJ2-1	TRBD2	CASSHRASGISYNEQFF	TGTGCCAGCAGCCACCGCGCTAGCGGGATCTCCTACAATGAGCAGTTCTTC
TRBV28	NA	TRBJ2-1	TRBD2	CASSLPPLAGDDEQFF	TGTGCCAGCAGTTTACCCCCGCTAGCGGGAGACGATGAGCAGTTCTTC
TRBV7-9	NA	TRBJ2-7	NA	CASSQDGGSFTTYEQYF	TGTGCCAGCAGCCAAGACGGGGGATCATTTACGACCTACGAGCAGTACTTC
TRBV7-6	NA	TRBJ2-1	NA	CASSGGGTSGKYNEQFF	TGTGCCAGCAGCGGAGGGGGCACTAGCGGAAAGTACAATGAGCAGTTCTTC
TRBV13	NA	TRBJ2-2	NA	CASSRWGGSSEGAGELFF	TGTGCCAGCAGTCGGTGGGGAGGCAGTTCTGAGGGGGCCGGGGAGCTGTTTTTT
TRBV7-2	NA	TRBJ1-1	NA	CASSYQGSDTEAFF	TGTGCCAGCAGCTATCAGGGAAGTGACACTGAAGCTTTCTTT
TRBV7-7	NA	TRBJ2-1	NA	CASSLYGRGGIDEQFF	TGTGCCAGCAGCTTATACGGGCGAGGGGGAATCGATGAGCAGTTCTTC
TRBV5-6	NA	TRBJ1-3	NA	CASSLRRPVSGNTIYF	TGTGCCAGCAGCTTGCGACGGCCGGTATCTGGAAACACCATATATTTT
TRBV5-4	NA	TRBJ2-7	NA	CASRPEGGDVYYEQYF	TGTGCCAGCAGACCCGAGGGTGGGGACGTCTACTACGAGCAGTACTTC